These T cell receptor beta chains were read from a single sample in a study of control samples from healthy donors and cancer patients. The method was immunoSEQ multiplex PCR; TCRdb's version includes in-frame clones alone and lacks a portion of them. The data contain some 120,000 clones, approximately 95% of them singletons. The sequencing sample was made of blood. The receptors shown here come from a man younger than 45 in good health. Each CDR3 is given with its conserved first and last residue. D genes are given only for firm matches. Clone size is given for some rows only: seen once, a few or many times, or a class if the clone is expanded.

V	size	D	J	CDR3	DNA
TRBV5-1	once	TRBD1	TRBJ1-4	CASSLVVQGQGEKLFF	TGCGCCAGCAGCTTGGTTGTACAAGGACAGGGTGAAAAACTGTTTTTT
TRBV18	NA	NA	TRBJ1-4	CASSPTPRGVTSEKLFF	TGTGCCAGCTCACCGACCCCTCGGGGGGTTACGTCTGAAAAACTGTTTTTT
TRBV5-1	NA	TRBD1	TRBJ2-7	CASSLTGTGGDEQYF	TGCGCCAGCAGCTTGACAGGGACAGGGGGCGACGAGCAGTACTTC
TRBV27	NA	NA	TRBJ1-5	CASSLGGSNQPQHF	TGTGCCAGCAGTTTAGGGGGGAGCAATCAGCCCCAGCATTTT
TRBV27	NA	NA	TRBJ1-2	CASSLAGAYGYTF	TGTGCCAGCAGTCTCGCAGGGGCCTATGGCTACACCTTC
TRBV6-5	NA	NA	TRBJ1-5	CASSRLAGSSQPQHF	TGTGCCAGCAGCCGACTGGCGGGGAGCTCTCAGCCCCAGCATTTT
TRBV5-4	once	TRBD1	TRBJ2-4	CASSLGGDGIQYF	TGTGCCAGCAGCTTAGGGGGCGACGGCATTCAGTACTTC
TRBV12-3/TRBV12-4	NA	NA	TRBJ2-1	CASSYDRVTEQFF	TGTGCCAGCAGCTATGACAGAGTAACTGAGCAGTTCTTC
TRBV10-1	NA	TRBD2	TRBJ2-5	CASSDLLAGGQETQYF	TGCGCCAGCAGTGATCTTCTAGCGGGGGGACAAGAGACCCAGTACTTC
TRBV18	NA	TRBD1	TRBJ1-4	CASSPDRGLDEKLFF	TGTGCCAGCTCACCTGACAGGGGACTGGATGAAAAACTGTTTTTT
TRBV11-2	NA	TRBD2	TRBJ2-1	CASSWSSGGASNEQFF	TGTGCCAGCAGCTGGTCTAGCGGGGGGGCATCGAATGAGCAGTTCTTC
TRBV7-2	NA	TRBD1	TRBJ2-7	CASSLGDRLSYEQYF	TGTGCCAGCAGCTTAGGGGACAGGCTTTCCTACGAGCAGTACTTC
TRBV29-1	once	TRBD2	TRBJ2-2	CSVERREEYPGELFF	TGCAGCGTTGAAAGGCGGGAGGAATACCCCGGGGAGCTGTTTTTT
TRBV14	NA	TRBD1	TRBJ1-2	CASSHGDSFNYGYTF	TGTGCCAGCAGCCATGGGGACAGCTTCAACTATGGCTACACCTTC
TRBV7-2	NA	NA	TRBJ1-5	CASSLGVPNQPQHF	TGTGCCAGCAGCTTAGGGGTTCCCAATCAGCCCCAGCATTTT
TRBV4-1	NA	TRBD1	TRBJ2-3	CASSQTGQGVVDTQYF	TGCGCCAGCAGCCAGACGGGACAGGGGGTGGTAGATACGCAGTATTTT
TRBV5-6	NA	NA	TRBJ1-2	CASRSPGIDYGYTF	TGTGCCAGCAGGTCCCCGGGGATCGACTATGGCTACACCTTC
TRBV27	NA	NA	TRBJ2-3	CASTLRWGGGDTQYF	TGTGCCAGCACCCTTAGGTGGGGTGGAGGAGATACGCAGTATTTT
TRBV5-1	NA	TRBD1	TRBJ1-5	CASSPTPTGSSSRDQPQHF	TGCGCCAGCAGCCCTACCCCGACAGGGTCGTCCTCTCGAGATCAGCCCCAGCATTTT
TRBV27	NA	TRBD1	TRBJ1-1	CASSLDRAGAEAFF	TGTGCCAGCAGTTTAGACAGGGCGGGGGCTGAAGCTTTCTTT
TRBV4-3	NA	TRBD2	TRBJ2-2	CASSQDRTSGLIGELFF	TGCGCCAGCAGCCAAGATAGGACTAGCGGACTTATCGGGGAGCTGTTTTTT
TRBV27	NA	TRBD2	TRBJ2-1	CASSLLGLDEQFF	TGTGCCAGCAGTTTATTGGGACTAGATGAGCAGTTCTTC
TRBV5-6	NA	TRBD1	TRBJ1-1	CASSPGRGTTEAFF	TGTGCCAGCAGCCCCGGCAGGGGGACCACTGAAGCTTTCTTT
TRBV15	NA	NA	TRBJ2-7	CATSLPPRGQTYEQYF	TGTGCCACCAGCCTACCCCCACGGGGCCAAACCTACGAGCAGTACTTC
TRBV3-1/TRBV3-2	NA	NA	TRBJ1-2	CASSQDAGDLYYTF	TGTGCCAGCAGCCAAGATGCAGGGGATTTATACTACACCTTC
TRBV18	NA	TRBD1	TRBJ2-1	CASSPGQSSYNEQFF	TGTGCCAGCTCACCGGGACAGAGCTCCTACAATGAGCAGTTCTTC
TRBV7-9	NA	NA	TRBJ1-1	CASSLVPETMNTEAFF	TGTGCCAGCAGCTTAGTACCAGAGACTATGAACACTGAAGCTTTCTTT
TRBV5-4	NA	NA	TRBJ1-5	CASSLAGSGQPQHF	TGTGCCAGCAGCTTGGCAGGGTCTGGGCAGCCCCAGCATTTT
TRBV7-9	NA	NA	TRBJ1-1	CASSSQGTEAFF	TGTGCCAGCAGCTCTCAGGGCACTGAAGCTTTCTTT
TRBV4-1	NA	TRBD2	TRBJ2-3	CASSEGAGADTQYF	TGCGCCAGCAGCGAAGGCGCGGGGGCAGATACGCAGTATTTT
TRBV15	NA	TRBD1	TRBJ2-2	CATSRSGGLNTGELFF	TGTGCCACCAGCAGATCAGGGGGCTTGAACACCGGGGAGCTGTTTTTT
TRBV5-8	once	NA	TRBJ2-2	CATPRGYTGELFF	TGTGCCACCCCCCGGGGTTACACCGGGGAGCTGTTTTTT
TRBV30	once	TRBD2	TRBJ2-3	CAWSPSGVTDTQYF	TGTGCCTGGAGCCCGAGCGGGGTCACAGATACGCAGTATTTT
TRBV19	NA	TRBD2	TRBJ2-1	CASSLAASTYNEQFF	TGTGCCAGTAGTCTAGCGGCCTCCACCTACAATGAGCAGTTCTTC
TRBV6-6	NA	TRBD1	TRBJ1-5	CASSRDSPNQPQHF	TGTGCCAGCAGTCGGGACAGCCCAAATCAGCCCCAGCATTTT
TRBV18	few	NA	TRBJ1-5	CASSPGNNQPQHF	TGTGCCAGCTCACCAGGGAACAATCAGCCCCAGCATTTT
TRBV9	NA	TRBD1	TRBJ2-7	CASSATGGPYEQYF	TGTGCCAGCAGCGCTACAGGGGGACCCTACGAGCAGTACTTC
TRBV14	few	NA	TRBJ1-4	CASSQAGITNEKLFF	TGTGCCAGCAGCCAAGCTGGGATCACTAATGAAAAACTGTTTTTT
TRBV6-5	NA	TRBD1	TRBJ2-7	CASSYSHRGPTYEQYF	TGTGCCAGCAGTTACTCACACAGGGGGCCGACCTACGAGCAGTACTTC
TRBV3-1/TRBV3-2	NA	NA	TRBJ1-5	CARRRSNQPQHF	TGTGCCAGACGTAGGAGCAATCAGCCCCAGCATTTT
TRBV11-2	NA	TRBD1	TRBJ2-1	CASSLEGQPYNEQFF	TGTGCCAGCAGCTTAGAGGGACAGCCCTACAATGAGCAGTTCTTC
TRBV14	NA	NA	TRBJ2-7	CASSQLGEVEQYF	TGTGCCAGCAGCCAACTCGGTGAAGTCGAGCAGTACTTC
TRBV7-9	NA	NA	TRBJ2-2	CASSLGGANTGELFF	TGTGCCAGCAGCTTAGGGGGTGCGAACACCGGGGAGCTGTTTTTT
TRBV30	NA	TRBD1	TRBJ1-5	CASRGPSNQPQHF	TGTGCCTCCAGGGGGCCTAGCAATCAGCCCCAGCATTTT
TRBV3-1/TRBV3-2	NA	NA	TRBJ1-5	CASSSVGVNQPQHF	TGTGCCAGCAGCTCCGTGGGGGTCAATCAGCCCCAGCATTTT
TRBV2	NA	TRBD1	TRBJ1-3	CASSGDSSLSGNTIYF	TGTGCCAGCAGTGGGGACAGCAGTCTCTCTGGAAACACCATATATTTT
TRBV2	NA	TRBD1	TRBJ1-1	CASKGQGNTEAFF	TGTGCCAGCAAGGGACAGGGGAACACTGAAGCTTTCTTT
TRBV9	NA	NA	TRBJ1-6	CASSPRGGRNSPLHF	TGTGCCAGCAGCCCCCGCGGAGGTCGGAATTCACCCCTCCACTTT
TRBV27	NA	NA	TRBJ2-7	CASSWAGSYEQYF	TGTGCCAGCAGTTGGGCAGGCTCCTACGAGCAGTACTTC
TRBV10-1	NA	NA	TRBJ2-1	CASSGIRGYNEQFF	TGCGCCAGCAGTGGAATCCGTGGGTACAATGAGCAGTTCTTC
TRBV11-2	NA	NA	TRBJ1-1	CASSLVLRNTEAFF	TGTGCCAGCAGCTTAGTACTCAGGAACACTGAAGCTTTCTTT
TRBV19	NA	TRBD1	TRBJ1-5	CASSIGGQGGWQPQHF	TGTGCCAGTAGTATAGGGGGACAGGGTGGGTGGCAGCCCCAGCATTTT
TRBV28	NA	NA	TRBJ1-1	CASSPLPAADLGNTEAFF	TGTGCCAGCAGCCCCCTTCCGGCAGCCGATTTGGGGAACACTGAAGCTTTCTTT
TRBV5-6	NA	NA	TRBJ2-7	CASGFMGSSYEQYF	TGTGCCAGCGGGTTCATGGGGAGCTCCTACGAGCAGTACTTC
TRBV30	few	NA	TRBJ1-3	CAWSDGNRAGNTIYF	TGTGCCTGGAGTGACGGGAACAGGGCTGGAAACACCATATATTTT